These T cell receptor beta chains were read from a single sample in a study of persistence of HIV-infected CD4 T cells. No antigen is known for these receptors. Sequenced by immunoSEQ multiplex PCR; TCRdb stores in-frame clones only, minus some. The sample has almost 20,000 clones, about 62% seen once. This specimen was CD4+ T cells sorted from PBMCs after approximately 19-hour stimulation, taken from a patient who received antiretroviral therapy. The source is an adult woman with HIV who was CMV-seropositive. CDR3s include the opening cysteine and the closing phenylalanine or tryptophan. D genes are given only for firm matches. Rows give clone size only sometimes, using once, few, many, or a class for an expanded clone.

TRBV6-2/TRBV6-3	TRBJ2-3	.	.	CASSKDLPDTQYF	TGTGCCAGCAGCAAGGATCTACCAGATACGCAGTATTTT
TRBV29-1	TRBJ1-5	once	.	CSVGLVGNQPQHF	TGCAGCGTTGGTTTGGTAGGCAATCAGCCCCAGCATTTT
TRBV5-4	TRBJ1-2	few	TRBD1	CASSPGQGTTSYGYTF	TGTGCCAGCAGCCCGGGACAGGGAACTACTTCCTATGGCTACACCTTC
TRBV27	TRBJ1-2	.	TRBD1	CASSYHRGLLDSGYTF	TGTGCCAGCAGTTACCACAGGGGACTCCTAGATTCCGGCTACACCTTC
TRBV5-4	TRBJ1-6	.	.	CASSLAGGFSSPLHF	TGTGCCAGCAGCTTGGCCGGGGGGTTTAGTTCACCCCTCCACTTT
TRBV5-1	TRBJ2-2	.	.	CASSLGFTGELFF	TGCGCCAGCAGCTTGGGGTTCACCGGGGAGCTGTTTTTT
TRBV6-5	TRBJ1-6	medium-sized	.	CATQYDLDSPLHF	TGTGCCACGCAATACGATCTGGATTCACCCCTCCACTTT
TRBV7-2	TRBJ1-2	.	.	CASSLATADGYTF	TGTGCCAGCAGCTTAGCCACTGCTGATGGCTACACCTTC
TRBV18	TRBJ2-1	.	TRBD2	CASSAGLADSLNEQFF	TGTGCCAGCTCAGCGGGACTAGCGGACAGCCTCAATGAGCAGTTCTTC
TRBV6-5	TRBJ2-7	.	TRBD1	CASSTDRVSYEQYF	TGTGCCAGCAGTACTGACAGGGTTTCCTACGAGCAGTACTTC
TRBV5-1	TRBJ1-2	few	.	CASGSAVGNYGYTF	TGCGCCAGCGGGTCCGCCGTGGGGAACTATGGCTACACCTTC
TRBV7-3	TRBJ2-1	.	.	CASSLSGAGNEQFF	TGTGCCAGCAGCCTATCTGGGGCGGGCAATGAGCAGTTCTTC
TRBV2	TRBJ1-2	.	TRBD1	CASGQGFGYTF	TGTGCCAGCGGACAGGGGTTTGGCTACACCTTC
TRBV6-5	TRBJ1-5	.	.	CASSSGQHNQPQHF	TGTGCCAGCAGTAGTGGACAGCACAATCAGCCCCAGCATTTT
TRBV7-3	TRBJ1-1	.	.	CASSQRGGTEAFF	TGTGCCAGCAGCCAGAGAGGGGGCACTGAAGCTTTCTTT
TRBV18	TRBJ1-2	.	.	CASSPTGLLVAGYTF	TGTGCCAGCTCCCCCACCGGGCTCCTGGTGGCTGGCTACACCTTC
TRBV5-4	TRBJ1-3	once	TRBD1	CASSSPGLGGSTIYF	TGTGCCAGCAGCAGTCCGGGACTAGGGGGCAGCACCATATATTTT
TRBV3-1/TRBV3-2	TRBJ1-2	.	.	CASSLGNSNYGYTF	TGTGCCAGCAGCCTGGGAAATTCTAACTATGGCTACACCTTC
TRBV27	TRBJ1-2	.	TRBD1	CASSPPTGRGYTF	TGTGCCAGCAGTCCCCCGACAGGGAGAGGCTACACCTTC
TRBV7-3	TRBJ2-2	.	TRBD2	CASSSGTSGFRTGELFF	TGCGCCAGCAGCAGCGGGACTAGCGGGTTCCGCACCGGGGAGCTGTTTTTT
TRBV7-3	TRBJ2-2	.	TRBD1	CASRSDRVDTGELFF	TGTGCCAGCAGGTCGGACAGGGTCGACACCGGGGAGCTGTTTTTT
TRBV29-1	TRBJ2-3	once	.	CSVVSSAGSDTQYF	TGCAGCGTTGTTTCTAGCGCGGGCTCAGATACGCAGTATTTT
TRBV7-3	TRBJ2-7	.	.	CASSFGAGSYEQYF	TGTGCCAGCAGCTTTGGGGCGGGATCCTACGAGCAGTACTTC
TRBV5-5	TRBJ1-5	.	.	CASSLNRGSNQPQHF	TGTGCCAGCAGCTTGAATAGGGGTAGCAATCAGCCCCAGCATTTT
TRBV15	TRBJ2-1	few	TRBD1	CATSRAGGTGGYEQFF	TGTGCCACCAGCAGAGCTGGTGGAACAGGGGGGTATGAGCAGTTCTTC
TRBV24-1	TRBJ2-3	.	.	CATSDATLDTQYF	TGTGCCACCAGTGACGCAACCTTAGATACGCAGTATTTT
TRBV5-4	TRBJ2-5	.	TRBD1	CASSRQGEETQYF	TGTGCCAGCAGTCGACAGGGGGAGGAGACCCAGTACTTC
TRBV5-1	TRBJ1-3	.	.	CASSASTAGNTIYF	TGCGCCAGCAGCGCCTCGACAGCTGGAAACACCATATATTTT
TRBV19	TRBJ1-2	.	TRBD1	CASAGGSSRSSGYTF	TGTGCCAGTGCAGGGGGCTCTTCAAGGTCTAGTGGCTACACCTTC
TRBV14	TRBJ2-5	.	.	CASSQAGRSWETQYF	TGTGCCAGCAGCCAAGCGGGCCGTTCTTGGGAGACCCAGTACTTC
TRBV6-5	TRBJ1-2	.	.	CASSYSDRGSRYGYTF	TGTGCCAGCAGTTACTCGGACCGGGGGTCCCGGTATGGCTACACCTTC
TRBV12-5	TRBJ2-2	.	.	CASGLSRGKGNPGELFF	TGTGCTAGTGGTTTGAGTCGGGGGAAGGGGAACCCCGGGGAGCTGTTTTTT
TRBV30	TRBJ1-2	.	.	CAWSAGARGYTF	TGTGCCTGGAGTGCGGGCGCACGGGGCTACACCTTC
TRBV2	TRBJ1-1	.	TRBD1	CAGLGVGQGFRTEAFF	TGTGCCGGCCTGGGGGTGGGACAGGGGTTTAGAACTGAAGCTTTCTTT
TRBV18	TRBJ2-3	.	.	CASSPRAEGDTQYF	TGTGCCAGCTCACCAAGGGCAGAGGGGGATACGCAGTATTTT
TRBV29-1	TRBJ1-2	.	TRBD1	CSVEGMRGPRGYTF	TGCAGCGTTGAAGGGATGAGGGGGCCGCGGGGCTACACCTTC
TRBV28	TRBJ2-2	.	.	CASSFLLGNTGELFF	TGTGCCAGCAGTTTCCTCCTAGGGAACACCGGGGAGCTGTTTTTT
TRBV9	TRBJ1-2	.	.	CASSPRGGTDGYTF	TGTGCCAGCAGCCCCCGAGGGGGAACGGATGGCTACACCTTC
TRBV5-4	TRBJ1-1	.	.	CASSPGRTENTEAFF	TGTGCCAGCAGCCCGGGAAGGACAGAGAACACTGAAGCTTTCTTT
TRBV4-2	TRBJ1-3	.	.	CASSQEIGGAGRISSGNTIYF	TGTGCCAGCAGCCAAGAGATCGGTGGGGCTGGCAGAATAAGCTCTGGAAACACCATATATTTT
TRBV13	TRBJ2-7	.	TRBD1	CASSFYDRERAEQYF	TGTGCCAGCAGCTTTTACGACAGGGAACGGGCCGAGCAGTACTTC
TRBV18	TRBJ1-3	.	.	CASSPQVRAGNTIYF	TGTGCCAGCTCACCACAGGTCAGGGCTGGAAACACCATATATTTT